This is a list of T cell receptor beta chains from one sample in a study of blood T cells in healthy people across ages. A single record per CDR3 protein comes from TCRdb applying MiXCR to the 5' RACE reads. The table lists 700,000 or so distinct CDR3 sequences, around 38% of them singletons, with about 30% in the top ten. The specimen was blood. The receptor set was obtained from a man older than 75 in good health. Both conserved end residues are trimmed from each CDR3. The order of the fields is J gene, V gene, CDR3 protein.

J: TRBJ2-1
V: TRBV20-1
CDR3: SARIGLAGALRSSYNEQF

J: TRBJ2-5
V: TRBV6-2/TRBV6-3
CDR3: ASSYPRTGQETQY

J: TRBJ2-1
V: TRBV7-2
CDR3: ASSSRPSGFGFYNEQF

J: TRBJ2-7
V: TRBV7-2
CDR3: ASSLGHVVGENSYEQY

J: TRBJ2-3
V: TRBV7-9
CDR3: ASSPGLGPDTQY

J: TRBJ1-1
V: TRBV12-3/TRBV12-4
CDR3: ASRFMNTEAF

J: TRBJ2-7
V: TRBV27
CDR3: ASSFSLAGAYEQY

J: TRBJ2-7
V: TRBV3-1
CDR3: ASSPALRFYEQY

J: TRBJ2-3
V: TRBV29-1
CDR3: RVEDLMSSQFTQY

J: TRBJ2-7
V: TRBV11-2
CDR3: ASSSTGGFHEQY

J: TRBJ2-1
V: TRBV20-1
CDR3: SASTDSYNEQF

J: TRBJ2-7
V: TRBV29-1
CDR3: SVEGSGGTYEQY

J: TRBJ2-3
V: TRBV2
CDR3: ASTRTSGVFSTDTQY

J: TRBJ1-5
V: TRBV5-1
CDR3: ASSLAAGEVPQH

J: TRBJ2-3
V: TRBV7-9
CDR3: ASSFRGSSTDTQY

J: TRBJ2-3
V: TRBV7-2
CDR3: ASSLDAGSSDTQY

J: -
V: TRBV28
CDR3: ASSLLNPGEQY

J: TRBJ2-1
V: TRBV7-8
CDR3: AGSFQGLVYNEQF

J: -
V: TRBV10-2
CDR3: ASSELVYEQY

J: TRBJ2-1
V: TRBV5-5
CDR3: ASSLAGGYKEQF

J: TRBJ2-7
V: TRBV28
CDR3: ASSLEGSGAYEQY

J: TRBJ2-1
V: TRBV7-2
CDR3: ASSQGLRSYNEQF

J: TRBJ2-7
V: TRBV12-3/TRBV12-4
CDR3: ASSLEVSDSGVEQY

J: TRBJ1-4
V: TRBV5-1
CDR3: ASSYSTGLGEKLF

J: TRBJ2-7
V: TRBV4-3
CDR3: ASSQGYRGTNEQY

J: TRBJ2-2
V: TRBV28
CDR3: ASSIRDVRTGELF

J: TRBJ2-2
V: TRBV7-3
CDR3: ASSPKSIGELF

J: TRBJ2-5
V: TRBV5-5
CDR3: ASSLRQGAQGETQY

J: TRBJ2-1
V: TRBV7-9
CDR3: ASRLSDRGHEQF

J: TRBJ1-5
V: TRBV5-1
CDR3: ASSFTIDQPQH

J: TRBJ2-1
V: TRBV6-2/TRBV6-3
CDR3: ASSYSTGIPYNEQF

J: TRBJ2-7
V: TRBV29-1
CDR3: SVRQQVSYEQY

J: TRBJ2-1
V: TRBV25-1
CDR3: ASSEGDRDHNEQF

J: TRBJ2-3
V: TRBV9
CDR3: ASSAGAFLTDTQY

J: TRBJ1-1
V: TRBV7-9
CDR3: ASSLAAGGTEAF

J: TRBJ1-2
V: TRBV6-2/TRBV6-3
CDR3: ASSYLPDSPGYGYT

J: TRBJ2-1
V: TRBV2
CDR3: ASGVWRAGNEQF

J: TRBJ2-1
V: TRBV5-6
CDR3: ASSLLKRGGLNEQF

J: -
V: TRBV19
CDR3: ASSKTSGGPYEQY

J: TRBJ2-3
V: TRBV12-3/TRBV12-4
CDR3: ASSLDGEAPADTQY

J: TRBJ2-3
V: TRBV6-2/TRBV6-3
CDR3: ASSLIGVVTDTQY

J: TRBJ2-7
V: TRBV9
CDR3: ASSVAQGSYEQY

J: TRBJ2-3
V: TRBV7-6
CDR3: ASSQGTAVTDTQY

J: TRBJ2-1
V: TRBV6-2/TRBV6-3
CDR3: ASRSPGLAGYNEQF

J: TRBJ2-1
V: TRBV6-6
CDR3: ASSYGGTGTSGVAQF

J: TRBJ2-3
V: TRBV20-1
CDR3: SARTLAGLRDTQY

J: TRBJ2-5
V: TRBV4-1
CDR3: ASSQDGTSGGKETQY

J: TRBJ1-2
V: TRBV29-1
CDR3: SVSFRAHSSGYT

J: TRBJ2-5
V: TRBV7-9
CDR3: ASSFTGTLNNEQY

J: TRBJ2-1
V: TRBV20-1
CDR3: SAITREGGYEQF

J: TRBJ2-7
V: TRBV6-2/TRBV6-3
CDR3: ASSLRALPGLAGIYEQY

J: TRBJ2-2
V: TRBV20-1
CDR3: SARGHTGELF

J: TRBJ1-5
V: TRBV7-2
CDR3: ASSYTTEYQPQH

J: TRBJ2-2
V: TRBV7-2
CDR3: ASSRGDRSTGELF

J: TRBJ2-7
V: TRBV7-2
CDR3: ASSLSTGGRNYEQY

J: TRBJ1-6
V: TRBV6-5
CDR3: ASNYSKPGERGSPLH

J: TRBJ2-7
V: TRBV29-1
CDR3: SAHARDSNYEQY

J: -
V: TRBV10-3
CDR3: AISYTAGYEQY